This TCR beta chain was identified during a study of T-cell memory formation after mild COVID-19. Study in general: Among the donors, TCR clusters were largely specific to each donor. Study-wide results and limits: The appearance of some responding clones in pre-infection memory suggested that cross-reactive memory joined.

Constant-segment primers and 5'RACE yielded cDNA libraries for TCR alpha and TCR beta, each carrying sample barcodes and UMIs. Each CDR3 protein gets one entry after TCRdb re-called the 5' RACE reads with MiXCR. This sample yields 250,000 to 350,000 distinct CDR3 sequences, of which roughly 17% are seen a single time; approximately 25% belongs to the top ten. The CDR3 length is 14 residues. V lost 5 bases to trimming and J lost 0 bases, with 8 bases between them. Comment on this clonotype: Its antigen is as yet unknown.

The chain carries TRBV12-3 or TRBV12-4 and TRBJ1-3; D is undetermined. Material for sequencing was PBMCs or a T cell subset sorted from them (not recorded which). This TCR was sampled from a man younger than 35 who had mild COVID-19 (a few samples of this study predate the infection). Cell type and time point are not known. Written as DNA, the CDR3 is TGTGCCAGCAGTACCAGGAGCTCTGGAAACACCATATATTTT. Protein sequence: CASSTRSSGNTIYF.